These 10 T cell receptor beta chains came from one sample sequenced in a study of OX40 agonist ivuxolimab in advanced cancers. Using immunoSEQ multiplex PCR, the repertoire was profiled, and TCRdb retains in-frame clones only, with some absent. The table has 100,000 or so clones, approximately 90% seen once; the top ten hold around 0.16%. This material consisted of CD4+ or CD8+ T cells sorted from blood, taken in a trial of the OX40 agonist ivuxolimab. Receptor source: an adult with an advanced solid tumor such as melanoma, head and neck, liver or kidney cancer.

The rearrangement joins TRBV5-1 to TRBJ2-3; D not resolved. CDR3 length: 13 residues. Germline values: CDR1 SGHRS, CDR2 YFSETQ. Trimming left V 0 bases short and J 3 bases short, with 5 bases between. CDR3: CASSLAWTDTQYF. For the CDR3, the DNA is TGCGCCAGCAGCTTGGCCTGGACAGATACGCAGTATTTT. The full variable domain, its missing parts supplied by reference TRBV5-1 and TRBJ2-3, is KAGVTQTPRYLIKTRGQQVTLSCSPISGHRSVSWYQQTPGQGLQFLFEYFSETQRNKGNFPGRFSGRQFSNSRSEMNVSTLELGDSALYLCASSLAWTDTQYFGPGTRLTVL.

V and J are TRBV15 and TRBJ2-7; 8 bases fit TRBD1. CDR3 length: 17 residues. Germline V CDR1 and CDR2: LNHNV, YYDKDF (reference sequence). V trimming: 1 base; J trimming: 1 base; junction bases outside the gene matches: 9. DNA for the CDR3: TGTGCCACCAGCAGAGTCACCGGGACAGGCTGGTCCTACGAGCAGTACTTC. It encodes CATSRVTGTGWSYEQYF.

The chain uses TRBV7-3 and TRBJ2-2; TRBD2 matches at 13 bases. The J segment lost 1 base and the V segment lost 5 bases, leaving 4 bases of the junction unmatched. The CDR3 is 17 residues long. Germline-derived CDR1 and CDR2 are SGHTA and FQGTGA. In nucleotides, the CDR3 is TGTGCCAGCAGCCGGACTAGCGGGAGTTGGAACACCGGGGAGCTGTTTTTT. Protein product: CASSRTSGSWNTGELFF. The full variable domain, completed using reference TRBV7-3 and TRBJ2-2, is GAGVSQTPSNKVTEKGKYVELRCDPISGHTALYWYRQSLGQGPEFLIYFQGTGAADDSGLPNDRFFAVRPEGSVSTLKIQRTERGDSAVYLCASSRTSGSWNTGELFFGEGSRLTVL.

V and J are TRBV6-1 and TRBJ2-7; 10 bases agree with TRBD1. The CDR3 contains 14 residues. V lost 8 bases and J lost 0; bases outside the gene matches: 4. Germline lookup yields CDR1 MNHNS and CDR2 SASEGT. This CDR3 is CASVDRGLSYEQYF. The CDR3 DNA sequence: TGTGCCAGCGTAGACAGGGGGCTCTCCTACGAGCAGTACTTC.

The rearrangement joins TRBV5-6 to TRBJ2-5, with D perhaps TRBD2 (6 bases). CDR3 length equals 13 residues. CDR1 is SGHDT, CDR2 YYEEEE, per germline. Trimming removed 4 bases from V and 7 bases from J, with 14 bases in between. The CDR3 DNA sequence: TGTGCCAGCAGCCCTGGCGGGGTCAGGACCCAGTACTTC. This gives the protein CASSPGGVRTQYF.

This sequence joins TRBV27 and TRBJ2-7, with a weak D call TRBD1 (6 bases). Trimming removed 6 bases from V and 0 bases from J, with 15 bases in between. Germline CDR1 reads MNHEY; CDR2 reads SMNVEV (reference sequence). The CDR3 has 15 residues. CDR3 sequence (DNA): TGTGCCAGCAGATCATCGGGGACACTCTCCTACGAGCAGTACTTC. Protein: CASRSSGTLSYEQYF.

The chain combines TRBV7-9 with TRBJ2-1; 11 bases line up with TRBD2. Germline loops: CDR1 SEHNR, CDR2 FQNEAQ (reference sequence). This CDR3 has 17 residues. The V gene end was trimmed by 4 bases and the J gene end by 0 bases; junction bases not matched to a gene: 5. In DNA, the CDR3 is TGTGCCAGCAGCTCCCTAGCGGGAGGAATCTCCTACAATGAGCAGTTCTTC. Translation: CASSSLAGGISYNEQFF.

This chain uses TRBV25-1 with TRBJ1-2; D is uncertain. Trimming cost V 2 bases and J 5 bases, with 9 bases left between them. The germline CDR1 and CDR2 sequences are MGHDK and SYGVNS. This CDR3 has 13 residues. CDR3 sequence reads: CASSEGLTYGYTF. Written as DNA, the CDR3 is TGTGCCAGCAGTGAAGGGTTGACTTATGGCTACACCTTC.

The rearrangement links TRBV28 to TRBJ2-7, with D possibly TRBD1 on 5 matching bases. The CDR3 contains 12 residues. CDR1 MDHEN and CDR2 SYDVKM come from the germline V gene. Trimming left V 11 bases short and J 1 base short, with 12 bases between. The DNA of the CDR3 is TGTGCCTGGGGCAGAAGTTCCTACGAGCAGTACTTC. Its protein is CAWGRSSYEQYF.

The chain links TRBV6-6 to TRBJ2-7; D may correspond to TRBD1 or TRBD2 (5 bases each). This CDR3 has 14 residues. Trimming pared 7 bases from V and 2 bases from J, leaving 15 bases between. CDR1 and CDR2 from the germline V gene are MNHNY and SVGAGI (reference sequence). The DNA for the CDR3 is TGTGCCAGCAACAATAAGGGACCGGCCTACGAGCAGTACTTC. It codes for CASNNKGPAYEQYF.